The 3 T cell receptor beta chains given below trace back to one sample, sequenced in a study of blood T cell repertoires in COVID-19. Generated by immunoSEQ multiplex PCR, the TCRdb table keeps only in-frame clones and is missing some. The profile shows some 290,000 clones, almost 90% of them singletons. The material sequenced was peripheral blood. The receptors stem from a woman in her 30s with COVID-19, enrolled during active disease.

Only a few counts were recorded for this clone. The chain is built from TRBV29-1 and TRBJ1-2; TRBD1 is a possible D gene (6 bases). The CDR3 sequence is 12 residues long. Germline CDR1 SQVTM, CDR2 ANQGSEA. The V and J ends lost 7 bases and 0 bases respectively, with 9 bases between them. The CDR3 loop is CSGGGANYGYTF. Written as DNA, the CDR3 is TGCAGCGGGGGGGGCGCTAACTATGGCTACACCTTC.

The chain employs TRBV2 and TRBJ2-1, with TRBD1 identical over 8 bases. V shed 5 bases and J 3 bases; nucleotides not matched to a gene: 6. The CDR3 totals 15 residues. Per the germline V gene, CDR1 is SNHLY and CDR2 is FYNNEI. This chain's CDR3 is CASSLGGQVYNEQFF. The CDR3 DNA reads TGTGCCAGCAGTCTAGGGGGACAGGTCTACAATGAGCAGTTCTTC.

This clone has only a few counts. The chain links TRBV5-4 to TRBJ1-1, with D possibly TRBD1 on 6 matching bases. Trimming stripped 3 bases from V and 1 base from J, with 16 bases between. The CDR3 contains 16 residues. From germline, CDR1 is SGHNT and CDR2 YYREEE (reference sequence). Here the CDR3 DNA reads TGTGCCAGCAGCTCCAAAGCGACAGGAGAGAACACTGAAGCTTTCTTT. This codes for CASSSKATGENTEAFF.